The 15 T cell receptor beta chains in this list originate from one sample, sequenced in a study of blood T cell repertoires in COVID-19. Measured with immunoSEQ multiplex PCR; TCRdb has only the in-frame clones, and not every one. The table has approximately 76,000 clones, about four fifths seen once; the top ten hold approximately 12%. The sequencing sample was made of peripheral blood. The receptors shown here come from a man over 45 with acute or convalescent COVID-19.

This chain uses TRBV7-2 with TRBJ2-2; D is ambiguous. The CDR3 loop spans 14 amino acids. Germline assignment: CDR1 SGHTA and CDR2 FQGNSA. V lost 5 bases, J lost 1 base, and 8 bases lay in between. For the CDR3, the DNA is TGTGCCAGCAGCGCCATGAGGAACACCGGGGAGCTGTTTTTT. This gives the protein CASSAMRNTGELFF.

The CDR3, as DNA: TGTGCCAGTAGTATAACAGGGGTGAGCTACGAGCAGTACTTC. Translating it yields CASSITGVSYEQYF. The chain uses TRBV19 and TRBJ2-7; TRBD1 matches 7 bases. Losses at the gene ends were 2 bases for V and 3 bases for J; bases not matched to a gene: 4. This CDR3 spans 14 amino acids. Germline values: CDR1 LNHDA, CDR2 SQIVND (reference sequence).

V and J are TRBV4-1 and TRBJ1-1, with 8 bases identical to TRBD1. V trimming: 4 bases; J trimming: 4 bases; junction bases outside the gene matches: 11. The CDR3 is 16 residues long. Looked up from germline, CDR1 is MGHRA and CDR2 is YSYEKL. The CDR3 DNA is TGCGCCAGCAGCCGGATCGCAGGGGGCCCACCCACTGAAGCTTTCTTT. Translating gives CASSRIAGGPPTEAFF.

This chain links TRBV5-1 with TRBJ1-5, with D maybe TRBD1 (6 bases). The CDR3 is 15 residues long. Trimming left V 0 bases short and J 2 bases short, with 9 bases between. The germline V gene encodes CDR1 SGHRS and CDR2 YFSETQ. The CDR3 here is CASSLDYRGNQPQHF. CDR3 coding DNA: TGCGCCAGCAGCTTGGACTACAGGGGCAATCAGCCCCAGCATTTT.

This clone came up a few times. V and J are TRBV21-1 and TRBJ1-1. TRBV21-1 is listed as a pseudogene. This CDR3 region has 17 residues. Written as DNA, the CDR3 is TGTGCCAGCAGCAAAAAAACGCCGGAGGGATGCGGCACTGAAGCTTTCTTT. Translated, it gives CASSKKTPEGCGTEAFF.

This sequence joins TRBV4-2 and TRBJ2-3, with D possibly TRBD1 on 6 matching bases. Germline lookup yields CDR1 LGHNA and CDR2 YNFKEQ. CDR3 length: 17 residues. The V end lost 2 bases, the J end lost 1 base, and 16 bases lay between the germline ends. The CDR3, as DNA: TGTGCCAGCAGCCAACCCCTAGGGGGAGTAGGCACAGATACGCAGTATTTT. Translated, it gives CASSQPLGGVGTDTQYF.

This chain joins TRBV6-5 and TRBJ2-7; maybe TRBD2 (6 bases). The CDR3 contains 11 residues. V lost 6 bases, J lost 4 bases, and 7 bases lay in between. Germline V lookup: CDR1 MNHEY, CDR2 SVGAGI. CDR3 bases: TGTGCCAGCAGGGGGGGTTACGAGCAGTACTTC. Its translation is CASRGGYEQYF.

CDR3 DNA sequence: TGCGCCAGCAGCTTCCTAGAGGACACTGAAGCTTTCTTT. Translating gives CASSFLEDTEAFF. V is TRBV5-1 and J is TRBJ1-1, with D hard to call. Deletions cut 2 bases from V and 3 bases from J, with 8 bases between. The germline V gene has CDR1 SGHRS and CDR2 YFSETQ. This CDR3 is built from 13 residues.

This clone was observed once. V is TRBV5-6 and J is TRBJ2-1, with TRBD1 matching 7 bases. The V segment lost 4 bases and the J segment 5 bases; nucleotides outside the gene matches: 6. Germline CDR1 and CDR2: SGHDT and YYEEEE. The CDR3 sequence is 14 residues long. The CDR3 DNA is TGTGCCAGCAGCCTCCGACAGGGTAACAATGAGCAGTTCTTC. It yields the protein CASSLRQGNNEQFF.

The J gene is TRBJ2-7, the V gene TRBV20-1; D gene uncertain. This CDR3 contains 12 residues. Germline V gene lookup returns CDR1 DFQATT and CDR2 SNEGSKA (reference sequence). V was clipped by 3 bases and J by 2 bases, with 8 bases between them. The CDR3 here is CSASMAAYEQYF. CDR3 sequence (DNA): TGCAGTGCTAGTATGGCAGCCTACGAGCAGTACTTC.

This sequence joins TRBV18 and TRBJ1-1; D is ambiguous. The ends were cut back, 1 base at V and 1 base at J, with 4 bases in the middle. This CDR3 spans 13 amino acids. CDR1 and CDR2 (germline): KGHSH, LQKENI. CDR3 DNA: TGTGCCAGCTCACCACAGCGGAACACTGAAGCTTTCTTT. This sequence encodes CASSPQRNTEAFF.

CDR3 DNA: TGTGCCAGCCGGAGGACAGGGGACGAGACCCAGTACTTC. Its protein product is CASRRTGDETQYF. The genes are TRBV3-1 (or the pseudogene TRBV3-2) and TRBJ2-5; 9 bases match TRBD1. Germline trimming cut 8 bases from V and 5 bases from J; bases unmatched to any gene: 6. This CDR3 comprises 13 residues. CDR1 is LGHDT and CDR2 is YNNKEL in the germline V gene (reference sequence).

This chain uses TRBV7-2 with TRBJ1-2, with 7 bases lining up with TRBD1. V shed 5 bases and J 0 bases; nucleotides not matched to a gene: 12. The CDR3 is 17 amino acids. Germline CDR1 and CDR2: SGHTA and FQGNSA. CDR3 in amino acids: CASSLIGTAKANYGYTF. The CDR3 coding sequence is TGTGCCAGCAGCCTAATCGGGACAGCGAAAGCTAACTATGGCTACACCTTC.

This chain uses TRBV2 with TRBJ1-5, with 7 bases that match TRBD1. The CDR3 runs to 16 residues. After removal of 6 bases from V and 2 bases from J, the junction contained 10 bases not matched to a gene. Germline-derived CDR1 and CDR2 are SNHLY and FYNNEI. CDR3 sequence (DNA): TGTGCCAGCAGACCCTCGACAGGGAGCGGCAATCAGCCCCAGCATTTT. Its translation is CASRPSTGSGNQPQHF.

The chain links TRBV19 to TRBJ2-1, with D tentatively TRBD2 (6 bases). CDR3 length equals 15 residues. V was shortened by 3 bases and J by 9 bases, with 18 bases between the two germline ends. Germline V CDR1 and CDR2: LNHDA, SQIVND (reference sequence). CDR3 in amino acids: CASSIMGGPGTEQFF. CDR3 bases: TGTGCCAGTAGTATTATGGGGGGACCAGGGACTGAGCAGTTCTTC.